These T cell receptor beta chains were read from a single sample in a study of blood T cell repertoires in COVID-19. Generated by immunoSEQ multiplex PCR, the TCRdb table keeps only in-frame clones and is missing some. The sample lists about 520,000 clones, 80% to 90% occurring once. The sequenced material came from peripheral blood. Receptors were obtained from a human donor in a cohort sampled during active COVID-19. The CDR3 runs from the conserved cysteine through the conserved F or W. A clone size is listed for some rows: how often the clone was seen (once, few, many), or a class if it is expanded.

>once|TRBV30|TRBJ2-1
CAWSRLAGGYNEQFF
>.|TRBV19|TRBJ1-5
CASSRGTVSNQPQHF
>.|TRBV15|TRBJ2-1
CATSTDSSSYNEQFF
>.|TRBV30|TRBJ2-5
CAWSPQVQETQYF
>.|TRBV6-5|TRBJ1-5
CASSYSTGYSNQPQHF
>.|TRBV2|TRBJ2-1
CASSVSSSGRESAFF
>.|TRBV6-5|TRBJ1-5
CASSYGTGNQPQHF
>.|TRBV7-9|TRBJ1-1
CASSRGQGLRWGTEAFF
>.|TRBV12-3/TRBV12-4|TRBJ2-3
CASERYTDTQYF
>.|TRBV30|TRBJ2-5
CAWSQGETQYF
>.|TRBV19|TRBJ1-1
CASSIRAGEAFF
>.|TRBV4-1|TRBJ1-1
CASSQAGIPGTEAFF
>.|TRBV19|TRBJ2-5
CASSKREDQETQYF
>.|TRBV12-5|TRBJ2-1
CASALTSAGFIGDNEQFF
>.|TRBV19|TRBJ1-2
CASSHHLQGTYGYTF
>.|TRBV28|TRBJ1-1
CASNPATGAGTEAFF
>.|TRBV30|TRBJ2-1
CAWSPDRGQVNEQFF
>.|TRBV6-5|TRBJ1-5
CASSIRDRGNQPQHF
>.|TRBV15|TRBJ2-5
CATSKLGTSQLETQYF
>once|TRBV30|TRBJ1-3
CAWTFGFSGNTIYF
>.|TRBV30|TRBJ1-4
CAWSEGQPTNEKLFF
>.|TRBV6-1|TRBJ2-1
CASSELAGGGEQFF
>.|TRBV9|TRBJ1-6
CASSVAGGGSPLHF
>.|TRBV11-1|TRBJ2-5
CASSPQGLAGQETQYF
>once|TRBV2|TRBJ2-2
CASRGGVNTGELFF
>once|TRBV11-3|TRBJ2-7
CASSLGLQYEQYF
>few|TRBV30|TRBJ2-7
CAWSSQYEQYF
>once|TRBV15|TRBJ1-4
CATSWDSVNEKLFF
>.|TRBV6-2/TRBV6-3|TRBJ2-7
CASSSDRVHEQYF
>once|TRBV7-9|TRBJ2-7
CASSLAGTATLEQYF
>.|TRBV20-1|TRBJ1-6
CSASHRAIGSPLHF
>.|TRBV18|TRBJ2-7
CASSPRTGKTYEQYF
>once|TRBV5-1|TRBJ2-2
CASSLAGVFTGELFF
>.|TRBV10-1|TRBJ1-2
CASSEDSNYGYTF
>.|TRBV14|TRBJ2-7
CASSQDFGRFYEQYF
>.|TRBV25-1|TRBJ2-1
CASSDSRDFYNEQFF
>.|TRBV3-1/TRBV3-2|TRBJ1-2
CASSWDREEGYTF
>.|TRBV12-3/TRBV12-4|TRBJ1-1
CASRLRGIQEAFF
>few|TRBV7-9|TRBJ1-1
CASSFQTGTAFF
>.|TRBV9|TRBJ2-7
CASSVDFSTSGAYEQYF
>.|TRBV3-1/TRBV3-2|TRBJ2-5
CASSFRQGEETQYF
>.|TRBV30|TRBJ2-7
CAYSGRAAYEQYF
>.|TRBV27|TRBJ2-1
CASGRLAGVYNEQFF
>.|TRBV19|TRBJ1-2
CASSMGSNYGYTF
>.|TRBV28|TRBJ1-5
CASSSTGQGAGNQPQHF
>.|TRBV18|TRBJ2-3
CASSPQSSGTSGPDTQYF
>.|TRBV10-1|TRBJ2-1
CASSGGGLAGNYNEQFF
>.|TRBV6-5|TRBJ2-2
CASRTIGLGELFF
>.|TRBV20-1|TRBJ1-1
CSARDRGEAFF
>.|TRBV5-8|TRBJ2-3
CASSAGTGGTDTQYF
>once|TRBV29-1|TRBJ1-1
CSVVRTGGPEAFF